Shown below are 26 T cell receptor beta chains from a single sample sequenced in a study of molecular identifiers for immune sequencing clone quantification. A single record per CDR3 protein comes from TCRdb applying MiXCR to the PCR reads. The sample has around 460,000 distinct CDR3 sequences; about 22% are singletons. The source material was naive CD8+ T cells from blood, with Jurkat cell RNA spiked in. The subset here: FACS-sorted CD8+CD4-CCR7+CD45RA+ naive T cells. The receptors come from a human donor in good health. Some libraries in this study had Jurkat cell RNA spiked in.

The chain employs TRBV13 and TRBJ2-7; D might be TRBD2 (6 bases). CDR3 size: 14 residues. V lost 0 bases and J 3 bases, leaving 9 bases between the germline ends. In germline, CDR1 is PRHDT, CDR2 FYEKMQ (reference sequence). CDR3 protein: CASSLGLAHYEQYF. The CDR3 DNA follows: TGTGCCAGCAGCTTAGGACTAGCTCACTACGAGCAGTACTTC.

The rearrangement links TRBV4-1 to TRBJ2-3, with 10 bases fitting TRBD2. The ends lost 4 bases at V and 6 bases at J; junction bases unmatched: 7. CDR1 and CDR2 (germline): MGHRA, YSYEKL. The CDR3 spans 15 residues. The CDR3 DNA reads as TGCGCCAGCAGCCCCGGGACTAGCGTTCAGGATACGCAGTATTTT. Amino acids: CASSPGTSVQDTQYF.

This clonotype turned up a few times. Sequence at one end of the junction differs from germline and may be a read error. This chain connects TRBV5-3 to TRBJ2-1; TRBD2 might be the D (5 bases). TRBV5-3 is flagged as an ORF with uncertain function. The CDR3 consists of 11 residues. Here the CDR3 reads CASSSAGGQFF. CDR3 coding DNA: TGTGCCAGCAGCTCCGCGGGCGGGCAGTTCTTC.

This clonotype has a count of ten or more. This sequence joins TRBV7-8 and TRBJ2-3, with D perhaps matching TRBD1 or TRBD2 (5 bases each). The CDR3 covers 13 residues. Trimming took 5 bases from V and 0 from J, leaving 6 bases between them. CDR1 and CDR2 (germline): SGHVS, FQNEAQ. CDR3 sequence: CASSGDSTDTQYF. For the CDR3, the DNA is TGTGCCAGCAGCGGGGACAGCACAGATACGCAGTATTTT.

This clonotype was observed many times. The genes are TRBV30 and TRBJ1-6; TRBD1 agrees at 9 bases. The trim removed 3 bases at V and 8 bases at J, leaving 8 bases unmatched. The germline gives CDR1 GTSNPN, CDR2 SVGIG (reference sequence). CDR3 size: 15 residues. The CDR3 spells CAWSPRTGVDSPLHF. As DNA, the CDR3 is TGTGCCTGGAGCCCACGGACAGGGGTGGATTCACCCCTCCACTTT. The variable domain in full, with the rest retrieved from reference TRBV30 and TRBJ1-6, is SQTIHQWPATLVQPVGSPLSLECTVEGTSNPNLYWYRQAAGRGLQLLFYSVGIGQISSEVPQNLSASRPQDRQFILSSKKLLLSDSGFYLCAWSPRTGVDSPLHFGNGTRLTVT.

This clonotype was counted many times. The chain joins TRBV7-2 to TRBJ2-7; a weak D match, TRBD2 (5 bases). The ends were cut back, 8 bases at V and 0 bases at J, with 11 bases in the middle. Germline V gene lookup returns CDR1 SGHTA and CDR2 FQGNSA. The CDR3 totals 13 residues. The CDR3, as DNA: TGTGCCAGCCGAAGTACTAGCTCCTACGAGCAGTACTTC. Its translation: CASRSTSSYEQYF.

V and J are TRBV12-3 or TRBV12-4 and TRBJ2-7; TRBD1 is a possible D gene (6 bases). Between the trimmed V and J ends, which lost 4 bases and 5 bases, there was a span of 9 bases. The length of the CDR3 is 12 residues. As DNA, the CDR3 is TGTGCCAGCAGTTCGGACAGCGACGAGCAGTACTTC. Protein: CASSSDSDEQYF.

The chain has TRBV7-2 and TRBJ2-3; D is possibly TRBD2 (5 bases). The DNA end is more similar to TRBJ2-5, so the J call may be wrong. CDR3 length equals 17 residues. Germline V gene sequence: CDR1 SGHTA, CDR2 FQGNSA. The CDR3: CASSLGVSGRQSETQYF. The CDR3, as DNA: TGTGCCAGCAGCTTAGGGGTGAGCGGCAGGCAGTCGGAGACCCAGTACTTC.

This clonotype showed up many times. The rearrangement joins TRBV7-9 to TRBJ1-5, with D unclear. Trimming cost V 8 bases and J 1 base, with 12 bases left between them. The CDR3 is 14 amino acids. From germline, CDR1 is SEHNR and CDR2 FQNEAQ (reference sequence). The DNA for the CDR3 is TGTGCCAGCCGCGTCGTCGGCAGCAATCAGCCCCAGCATTTT. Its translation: CASRVVGSNQPQHF.

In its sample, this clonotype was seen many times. CDR3 sequence: CSARLAGSYEQYF. CDR3 bases: TGCAGTGCTAGACTAGCGGGAAGCTACGAGCAGTACTTC. J is TRBJ2-7 and V is TRBV20-1; TRBD2 agrees at 9 bases. The CDR3 has 13 residues. Germline values: CDR1 DFQATT, CDR2 SNEGSKA (reference sequence). With V trimmed by 2 bases and J by 3 bases, 2 bases remained unmatched.

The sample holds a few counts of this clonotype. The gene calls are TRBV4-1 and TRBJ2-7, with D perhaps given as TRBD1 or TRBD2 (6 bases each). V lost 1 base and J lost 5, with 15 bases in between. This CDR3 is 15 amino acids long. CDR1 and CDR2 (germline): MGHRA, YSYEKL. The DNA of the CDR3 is TGCGCCAGCAGCCAAGTAGGGGGGTTTAGGGACGAGCAGTACTTC. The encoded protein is CASSQVGGFRDEQYF.

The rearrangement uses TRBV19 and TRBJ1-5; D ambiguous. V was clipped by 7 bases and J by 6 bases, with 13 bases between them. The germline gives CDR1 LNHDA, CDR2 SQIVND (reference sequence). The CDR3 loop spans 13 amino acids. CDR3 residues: CASTTSDFQPQHF. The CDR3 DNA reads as TGTGCCAGTACAACGAGCGATTTTCAGCCCCAGCATTTT.

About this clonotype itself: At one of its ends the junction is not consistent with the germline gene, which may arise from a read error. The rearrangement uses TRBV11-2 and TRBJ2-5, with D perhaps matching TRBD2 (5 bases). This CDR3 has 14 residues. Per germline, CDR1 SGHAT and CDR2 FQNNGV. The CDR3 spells CASSLGARGEAQYF. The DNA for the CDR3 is TGTGCCAGCAGCTTAGGCGCTCGGGGAGAGGCCCAGTACTTC. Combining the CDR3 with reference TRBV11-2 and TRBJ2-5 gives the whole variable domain EAGVAQSPRYKIIEKRQSVAFWCNPISGHATLYWYQQILGQGPKLLIQFQNNGVVDDSQLPKDRFSAERLKGVDSTLKIQPAKLEDSAVYLCASSLGARGEAQYFGPGTRLLVL.

CDR3 region: CASSQWGVYNEQFF. In nucleotides, the CDR3 is TGTGCCAGCAGTCAGTGGGGGGTTTACAATGAGCAGTTCTTC. V is TRBV6-2 or TRBV6-3 and J is TRBJ2-1; D is perhaps TRBD2 (6 bases). The CDR3 totals 14 residues. Between the trimmed V and J ends, which lost 5 bases and 4 bases, there was a span of 12 bases. Germline CDR1 is MNHEY and CDR2 is SVGEGT.

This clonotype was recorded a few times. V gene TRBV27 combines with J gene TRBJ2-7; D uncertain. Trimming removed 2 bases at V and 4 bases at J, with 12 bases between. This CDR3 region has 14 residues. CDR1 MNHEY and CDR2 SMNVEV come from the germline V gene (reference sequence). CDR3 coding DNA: TGTGCCAGCAGTTTAGGCTCCATCACATACGAGCAGTACTTC. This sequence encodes CASSLGSITYEQYF.

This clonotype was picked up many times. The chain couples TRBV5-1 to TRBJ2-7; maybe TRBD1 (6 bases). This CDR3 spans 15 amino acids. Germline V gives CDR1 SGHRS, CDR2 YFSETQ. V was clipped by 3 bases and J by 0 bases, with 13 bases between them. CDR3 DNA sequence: TGCGCCAGCAGCTCCCTCGACAGGAGCTCCTACGAGCAGTACTTC. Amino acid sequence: CASSSLDRSSYEQYF.

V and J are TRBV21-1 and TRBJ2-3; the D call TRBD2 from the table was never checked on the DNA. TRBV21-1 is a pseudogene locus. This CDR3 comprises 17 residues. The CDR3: CASSKAFGTDLTDTQYF. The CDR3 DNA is TGTGCCAGCAGCAAAGCCTTCGGGACGGACCTCACAGATACGCAGTATTTT.

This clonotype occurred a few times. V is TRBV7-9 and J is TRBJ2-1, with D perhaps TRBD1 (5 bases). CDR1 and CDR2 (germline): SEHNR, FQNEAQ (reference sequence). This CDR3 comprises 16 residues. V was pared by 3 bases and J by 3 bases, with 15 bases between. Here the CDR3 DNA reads TGTGCCAGCAGCTTCCTCAGGGTGAAGGTCTACAATGAGCAGTTCTTC. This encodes CASSFLRVKVYNEQFF.

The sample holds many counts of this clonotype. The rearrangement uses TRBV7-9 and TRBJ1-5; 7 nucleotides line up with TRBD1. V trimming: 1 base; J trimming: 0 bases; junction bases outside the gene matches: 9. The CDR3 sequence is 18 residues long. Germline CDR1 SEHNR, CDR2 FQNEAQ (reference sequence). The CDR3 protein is CASSLGTTGVFSNQPQHF. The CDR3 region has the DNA TGTGCCAGCAGCTTAGGAACCACAGGGGTATTTAGCAATCAGCCCCAGCATTTT.

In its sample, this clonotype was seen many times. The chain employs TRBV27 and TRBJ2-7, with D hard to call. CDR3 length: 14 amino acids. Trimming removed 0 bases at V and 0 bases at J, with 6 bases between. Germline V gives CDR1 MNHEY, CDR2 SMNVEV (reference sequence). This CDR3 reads CASSLSGPSYEQYF. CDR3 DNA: TGTGCCAGCAGTTTATCAGGGCCCTCCTACGAGCAGTACTTC.

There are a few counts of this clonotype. The CDR3: CASSATGGTFNEQFF. CDR3 DNA: TGTGCCAGCAGTGCTACAGGGGGCACTTTCAATGAGCAGTTCTTC. This chain connects TRBV12-3 or TRBV12-4 to TRBJ2-1; 9 nucleotides align to TRBD1. After removal of 5 bases from V and 6 bases from J, the junction contained 8 bases not matched to a gene. This CDR3 comprises 15 residues.

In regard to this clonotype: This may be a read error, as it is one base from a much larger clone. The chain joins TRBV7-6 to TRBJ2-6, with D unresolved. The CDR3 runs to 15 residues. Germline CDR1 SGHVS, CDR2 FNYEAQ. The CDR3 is CASGLTDSGANVLTF. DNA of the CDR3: TGTGCCAGCGGCTTAACCGACTCTGGGGCCAACGTCCTGACTTTC. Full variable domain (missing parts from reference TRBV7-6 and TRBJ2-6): GAGVSQSPRYKVTKRGQDVALRCDPISGHVSLYWYRQALGQGPEFLTYFNYEAQQDKSGLPNDRFSAERPEGSISTLTIQRTEQRDSAMYRCASGLTDSGANVLTFGAGSRLTVL.

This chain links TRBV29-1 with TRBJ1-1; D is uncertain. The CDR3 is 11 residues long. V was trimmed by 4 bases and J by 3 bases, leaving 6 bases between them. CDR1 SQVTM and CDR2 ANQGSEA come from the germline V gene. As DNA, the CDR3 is TGCAGCGTTGCGGCGGACACTGAAGCTTTCTTT. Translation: CSVAADTEAFF.

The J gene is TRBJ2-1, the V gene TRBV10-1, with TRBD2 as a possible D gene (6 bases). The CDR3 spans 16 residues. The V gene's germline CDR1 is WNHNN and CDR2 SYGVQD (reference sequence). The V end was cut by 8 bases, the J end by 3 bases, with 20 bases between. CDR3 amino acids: CASVSGTSGNYNEQFF. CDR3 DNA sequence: TGCGCCAGCGTTAGCGGTACCTCCGGCAACTACAATGAGCAGTTCTTC.

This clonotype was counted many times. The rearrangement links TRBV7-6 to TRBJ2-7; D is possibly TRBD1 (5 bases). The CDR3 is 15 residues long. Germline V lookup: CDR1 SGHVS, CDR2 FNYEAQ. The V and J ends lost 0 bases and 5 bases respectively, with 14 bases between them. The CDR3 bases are TGTGCCAGCAGCTTAGCGGCCCGTGCGACAGACGAGCAGTACTTC. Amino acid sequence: CASSLAARATDEQYF.

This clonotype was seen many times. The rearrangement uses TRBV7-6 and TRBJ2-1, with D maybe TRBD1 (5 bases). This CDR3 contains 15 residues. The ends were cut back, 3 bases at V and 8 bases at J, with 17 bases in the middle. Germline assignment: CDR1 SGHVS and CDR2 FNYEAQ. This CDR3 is CASSLGRQPYDEQFF. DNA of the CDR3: TGTGCCAGCAGCTTGGGTCGACAGCCGTACGATGAGCAGTTCTTC. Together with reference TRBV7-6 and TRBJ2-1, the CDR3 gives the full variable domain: GAGVSQSPRYKVTKRGQDVALRCDPISGHVSLYWYRQALGQGPEFLTYFNYEAQQDKSGLPNDRFSAERPEGSISTLTIQRTEQRDSAMYRCASSLGRQPYDEQFFGPGTRLTVL.